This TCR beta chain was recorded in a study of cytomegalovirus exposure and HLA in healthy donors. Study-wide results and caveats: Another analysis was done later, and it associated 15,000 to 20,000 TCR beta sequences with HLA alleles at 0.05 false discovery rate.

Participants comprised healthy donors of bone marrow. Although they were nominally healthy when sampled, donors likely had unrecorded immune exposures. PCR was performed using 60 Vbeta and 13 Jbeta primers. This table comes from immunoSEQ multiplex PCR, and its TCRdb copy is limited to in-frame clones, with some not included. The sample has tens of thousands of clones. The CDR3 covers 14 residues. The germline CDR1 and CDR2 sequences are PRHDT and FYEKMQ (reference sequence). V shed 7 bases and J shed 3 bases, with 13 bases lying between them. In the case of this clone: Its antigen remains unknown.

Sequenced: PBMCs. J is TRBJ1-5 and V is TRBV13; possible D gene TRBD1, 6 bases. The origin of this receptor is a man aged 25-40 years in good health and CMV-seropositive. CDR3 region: CASTVQGNNQPQHF. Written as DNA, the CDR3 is TGTGCCAGCACCGTACAGGGAAACAATCAGCCCCAGCATTTT.